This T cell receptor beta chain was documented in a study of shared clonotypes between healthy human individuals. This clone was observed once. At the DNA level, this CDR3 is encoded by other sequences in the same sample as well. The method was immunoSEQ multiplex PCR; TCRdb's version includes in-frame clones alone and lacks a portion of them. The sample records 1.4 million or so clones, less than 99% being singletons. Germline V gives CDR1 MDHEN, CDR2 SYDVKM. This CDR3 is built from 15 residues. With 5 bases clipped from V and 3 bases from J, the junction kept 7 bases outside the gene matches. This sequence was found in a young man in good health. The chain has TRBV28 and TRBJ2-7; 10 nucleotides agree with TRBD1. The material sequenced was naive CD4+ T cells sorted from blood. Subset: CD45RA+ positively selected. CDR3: CASSTPGQGIYEQYF. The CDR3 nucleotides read TGTGCCAGCAGTACCCCGGGACAGGGGATCTACGAGCAGTACTTC.